This T cell receptor (beta chain) was captured by sequencing in a study of glioma-infiltrating T cells. This CDR3 comprises 14 residues. Per germline, CDR1 MNHNS and CDR2 SASEGT. Turning to this clonotype: The junction differs from germline at one of its ends, possibly a read error.

Using RNA template, CDR3s of TCR alpha and beta were amplified with iRepertoire arm-PCR. In TCRdb, the multiplex PCR reads were re-called with MiXCR into one record per CDR3 protein. The profile shows fewer than 250,000 distinct CDR3 sequences, more than 30% of them singletons. This TCR derives from a human donor with low-grade glioma or glioblastoma, undergoing nonglioma brain surgery, or in good health (not recorded which). V and J are TRBV6-1 and TRBJ1-1; D gene uncertain. The material sequenced was glioma tissue, nonneoplastic brain tissue, or PBMCs (not recorded which). CDR3 DNA: TGTGCCACCAGTAACCAGGTAATAAACACTGAAGCTTTCTTT. Protein sequence: CATSNQVINTEAFF.